At least ten counts were recorded for the clone carrying this T cell receptor (beta chain). Its antigen is unknown. Exclusion of a patient resulted from uncontrolled infection, other autoimmune disease, pregnancy or lactation. Regions amplified from RNA transcripts were the TCR beta CDR3 regions. TCR CDR3 regions were first amplified by RT-PCR with HTBI primers. TCRdb re-called the multiplex PCR reads through MiXCR, storing one row per CDR3 protein. The sample lists some 600,000 distinct CDR3 sequences, over 11% seen once, with almost 6% in the top ten. These data are taken from a study of T cells in Graves' hyperthyroidism and ophthalmopathy. Study results and limitations: Most expanded thyroid clonotypes above 0.001 also appeared in blood. The model identified upcoming ophthalmopathy a median around 7.1 months ahead of onset. Stable hyperthyroidism was separated from ophthalmopathy by a model based on 13 V-J features.

Germline CDR1 DFQATT, CDR2 SNEGSKA (reference sequence). Trimming at V came to 1 base and at J to 1 base, leaving 4 bases not matched to a gene. The CDR3 spans 15 residues. The sequencing input was blood. This chain joins TRBV20-1 and TRBJ2-7, with 10 bases fitting TRBD2. The receptor was isolated from a woman aged 30 to 39 with Graves' hyperthyroidism that later progressed to Graves' ophthalmopathy. As DNA, the CDR3 is TGCAGTGCTAGAGTACCTAGCGGGAGATCCTACGAGCAGTACTTC. Its protein is CSARVPSGRSYEQYF.